One and the same sample provided the 15 T cell receptor beta chains below, sequenced in a study of OX40 agonist ivuxolimab in advanced cancers. Sequencing used immunoSEQ multiplex PCR; TCRdb keeps in-frame clones, though not all of them. The table includes roughly 60,000 clones, around 92% detected once. The specimen comprised CD4+ or CD8+ T cells sorted from blood, sampled in a trial of the OX40 agonist ivuxolimab. The receptors come from an adult with an advanced solid tumor such as melanoma, head and neck, liver or kidney cancer.

The V gene is TRBV5-1, the J gene TRBJ2-3; 9 positions agree with TRBD2. Per germline, CDR1 SGHRS and CDR2 YFSETQ. The CDR3 is 14 residues long. Trimming cost V 1 base and J 6 bases; bases outside gene matches: 3. DNA of the CDR3: TGCGCCAGCAGCTTGACGGCGGGAGGGGATACGCAGTATTTT. It codes for CASSLTAGGDTQYF.

The chain joins TRBV7-9 to TRBJ2-7; 9 bases map to TRBD1. V dropped 5 bases and J dropped 4; count of bases not matched to a gene: 9. Germline CDR1 SEHNR, CDR2 FQNEAQ (reference sequence). CDR3 size: 15 residues. The CDR3 here is CASSPSGQGRYEQYF. The CDR3 bases are TGTGCCAGCAGCCCATCCGGACAGGGGCGTTACGAGCAGTACTTC.

The chain carries TRBV9 and TRBJ2-7; weak D call: TRBD2 (6 bases). This CDR3 spans 15 amino acids. The V end was cut by 4 bases, the J end by 0 bases, with 14 bases between. Germline V gene data show CDR1 as SGDLS and CDR2 as YYNGEE. This chain's CDR3 is CASSISGASSYEQYF. CDR3 DNA sequence: TGTGCCAGCAGCATTAGCGGAGCAAGCTCCTACGAGCAGTACTTC.

The chain uses TRBV5-6 and TRBJ1-5, with 7 bases aligning to TRBD1. The CDR3 sequence is 16 residues long. Germline CDR1 and CDR2: SGHDT and YYEEEE. V was clipped by 1 base and J by 3 bases; unmatched bases: 7. Here the CDR3 DNA reads TGTGCCAGCAGCTTGTTCCGTCAGGGGGACAATCAGCCCCAGCATTTT. The encoded protein is CASSLFRQGDNQPQHF.

This chain joins TRBV28 and TRBJ2-5, with 7 bases identical to TRBD1. V trimming: 9 bases; J trimming: 4 bases; junction bases outside the gene matches: 11. In germline, CDR1 is MDHEN, CDR2 SYDVKM. The CDR3 is 14 amino acids. Here the CDR3 DNA reads TGTGCCAGTAACGACAGGGTTAGGCGAGAGACCCAGTACTTC. Its translation is CASNDRVRRETQYF.

The rearrangement joins TRBV7-9 to TRBJ2-2; D remains unclear. V was shortened by 5 bases and J by 1 base, with 14 bases between the two germline ends. CDR1 and CDR2 from the germline V gene are SEHNR and FQNEAQ (reference sequence). This CDR3 spans 16 amino acids. The CDR3 DNA is TGTGCCAGCAGCGGGATGGGCATCGGGAACACCGGGGAGCTGTTTTTT. Translating it yields CASSGMGIGNTGELFF. The full variable domain, its missing parts supplied by reference TRBV7-9 and TRBJ2-2, is DTGVSQNPRHKITKRGQNVTFRCDPISEHNRLYWYRQTLGQGPEFLTYFQNEAQLEKSRLLSDRFSAERPKGSFSTLEIQRTEQGDSAMYLCASSGMGIGNTGELFFGEGSRLTVL.

The chain recombines TRBV27 with TRBJ2-7; TRBD1 matches at 7 bases. The CDR3 sequence is 17 residues long. Germline loops: CDR1 MNHEY, CDR2 SMNVEV (reference sequence). The trim removed 2 bases at V and 0 bases at J, leaving 10 bases unmatched. CDR3 region: CASSLIPRRGSSYEQYF. The CDR3 nucleotides are TGTGCCAGCAGTTTAATCCCTCGCAGGGGGTCCTCCTACGAGCAGTACTTC.

V usage is TRBV28 and J usage is TRBJ1-5; TRBD1 is a possible D gene (6 bases). The CDR3 spans 16 residues. Per germline, CDR1 MDHEN and CDR2 SYDVKM. The germline V and J ends were trimmed by 1 base and 3 bases, with 13 bases remaining between them. The CDR3 reads CASSLSAGDLNQPQHF. DNA of the CDR3: TGTGCCAGCAGTTTATCCGCAGGGGACCTCAATCAGCCCCAGCATTTT. The variable domain in full, with the rest retrieved from reference TRBV28 and TRBJ1-5, is DVKVTQSSRYLVKRTGEKVFLECVQDMDHENMFWYRQDPGLGLRLIYFSYDVKMKEKGDIPEGYSVSREKKERFSLILESASTNQTSMYLCASSLSAGDLNQPQHFGDGTRLSIL.

The chain carries TRBV28 and TRBJ1-4; D possibly corresponds to TRBD1 (5 bases). V lost 8 bases and J 3 bases, leaving 31 bases between the germline ends. This CDR3 contains 20 residues. Germline loops: CDR1 MDHEN, CDR2 SYDVKM. Here the CDR3 DNA reads TGTGCCAGCGCCTTTTTTCTCCTGGGAACCAGAGACAGATCTAATGAAAAACTGTTTTTT. This translates into CASAFFLLGTRDRSNEKLFF. Drawing the rest from reference TRBV28 and TRBJ1-4, the complete variable domain is DVKVTQSSRYLVKRTGEKVFLECVQDMDHENMFWYRQDPGLGLRLIYFSYDVKMKEKGDIPEGYSVSREKKERFSLILESASTNQTSMYLCASAFFLLGTRDRSNEKLFFGSGTQLSVL.

The rearrangement uses TRBV9 and TRBJ2-1; possible D gene TRBD2, 6 bases. This CDR3 contains 15 residues. Trimming removed 1 base from V and 2 bases from J, with 10 bases in between. Germline lookup yields CDR1 SGDLS and CDR2 YYNGEE. CDR3 DNA sequence: TGTGCCAGCAGCGTATCGGAGGGCCCCTACAATGAGCAGTTCTTC. The encoded protein is CASSVSEGPYNEQFF.

The chain recombines TRBV5-1 with TRBJ2-7, with D perhaps matching TRBD1 or TRBD2 (5 bases each). V lost 4 bases and J lost 5, with 19 bases in between. The CDR3 extends over 15 amino acids. Germline CDR1 and CDR2: SGHRS and YFSETQ. The CDR3 region is CASSPTGRSGHEQYF. The CDR3 DNA reads as TGCGCCAGCAGCCCCACGGGACGGAGTGGCCACGAGCAGTACTTC.

The V call is TRBV7-6, the J call TRBJ2-3; possible D gene TRBD2, 6 bases. The germline V gene encodes CDR1 SGHVS and CDR2 FNYEAQ. The CDR3 length is 16 residues. The V end was cut by 5 bases, the J end by 6 bases, with 21 bases between. As DNA, the CDR3 is TGTGCCAGCAGCCCTCTTTCCGGAGGGTCGGTGGATACGCAGTATTTT. This sequence encodes CASSPLSGGSVDTQYF.

The chain has TRBV7-2 and TRBJ1-1; D not resolved. The germline V gene encodes CDR1 SGHTA and CDR2 FQGNSA. This CDR3 has 13 amino acids. Trimming stripped 2 bases from V and 1 base from J, with 5 bases between. CDR3 bases: TGTGCCAGCAGCTTACCACCGAACACTGAAGCTTTCTTT. This gives the protein CASSLPPNTEAFF.

As concerns this clone: At the DNA level, this CDR3 is encoded by other sequences in the same sample as well. The chain carries TRBV9 and TRBJ1-1; D is unclear. Germline assignment: CDR1 SGDLS and CDR2 YYNGEE. This CDR3 comprises 13 residues. V gave up 0 bases and J gave up 0 bases, with 3 bases separating them. This CDR3 is CASSVDLNTEAFF. In DNA, the CDR3 is TGTGCCAGCAGCGTAGACCTGAACACTGAAGCTTTCTTT.

The rearrangement links TRBV6-1 to TRBJ1-1; TRBD1 matches at 8 bases. This CDR3 has 14 residues. The germline CDR1 and CDR2 sequences are MNHNS and SASEGT. Unmatched junction bases numbered 5, after V lost 7 bases and J lost 1 base. CDR3 DNA: TGTGCCAGCACCGACAGGGGAAAGAACACTGAAGCTTTCTTT. It is translated as CASTDRGKNTEAFF.